Below, 28 T cell receptor beta chains from the same sample are listed, as sequenced in a study of T cell clones after liver transplantation. The assay was immunoSEQ multiplex PCR, and TCRdb's table has in-frame clones only and misses some. Found here are approximately 10,000 clones, 70% to 75% of them singletons; the top ten hold roughly 24%. The material was CD4+ T cells from blood, obtained around 32 months after liver transplant. The receptors were gathered from a human patient who received a liver transplant. The T cells may come from the graft donor.

CDR3 sequence reads: CASRDRGNYGYTF. CDR3 sequence (DNA): TGTGCCAGCAGGGACAGGGGTAACTATGGCTACACCTTC. This chain connects TRBV6-5 to TRBJ1-2; 9 nucleotides agree with TRBD1. Trimming removed 6 bases from V and 1 base from J; junction bases left unmatched: 0. The CDR3 length is 13 residues. Germline V gives CDR1 MNHEY, CDR2 SVGAGI.

The table lists this clone with a few counts. The sample holds other DNA sequences that translate to the same CDR3. This sequence joins TRBV7-9 and TRBJ2-1; D is perhaps TRBD2 (5 bases). The CDR3 totals 12 residues. Trimming pared 4 bases from V and 8 bases from J, leaving 9 bases between. Germline CDR1 and CDR2: SEHNR and FQNEAQ (reference sequence). CDR3 sequence reads: CASSSDGDEQFF. Here the CDR3 DNA reads TGTGCCAGCAGCTCGGACGGGGATGAGCAGTTCTTC.

This sequence joins TRBV13 and TRBJ1-4; no firm D call. The CDR3 covers 15 residues. V lost 6 bases and J lost 0, with 11 bases in between. CDR1 and CDR2 (germline): PRHDT, FYEKMQ (reference sequence). The CDR3 spells CASSRTPATNEKLFF. Here the CDR3 DNA reads TGTGCCAGCAGTCGGACTCCCGCAACTAATGAAAAACTGTTTTTT.

The chain joins TRBV7-8 to TRBJ1-4; D is possibly TRBD1 (5 bases). Germline V gene lookup returns CDR1 SGHVS and CDR2 FQNEAQ. The germline V and J ends were trimmed by 1 base and 1 base, with 13 bases remaining between them. This CDR3 contains 17 residues. CDR3 sequence (DNA): TGTGCCAGCAGCTTAGGCGGCAGGGTCGAAACTAATGAAAAACTGTTTTTT. Its translation: CASSLGGRVETNEKLFF.

This clone is medium-sized. This sequence joins TRBV5-5 and TRBJ1-2; weak D call: TRBD1 (6 bases). With 3 bases removed from V and 4 bases from J, the gap between germline ends came to 19 bases. Germline CDR1 reads SGHKS; CDR2 reads YYEKEE (reference sequence). The CDR3 extends over 16 amino acids. The CDR3 region is CASSSGGHLNPYGYTF. The CDR3 nucleotides read TGTGCCAGCAGCTCTGGGGGACATCTCAACCCCTATGGCTACACCTTC.

This clone is medium-sized (0.01 to 0.1%) by share. The chain combines TRBV7-9 with TRBJ2-2; no definite D call. Trimming shortened V by 5 bases and J by 3 bases, and 13 bases separated the two germline ends. This CDR3 has 15 residues. Germline-derived CDR1 and CDR2 are SEHNR and FQNEAQ (reference sequence). CDR3 sequence (DNA): TGTGCCAGCAGCGATGGACGGCTGTACACCGGGGAGCTGTTTTTT. This encodes CASSDGRLYTGELFF.

The V gene is TRBV19, the J gene TRBJ1-4; D remains ambiguous. Germline V gene lookup returns CDR1 LNHDA and CDR2 SQIVND (reference sequence). CDR3 length: 16 amino acids. Deletions cut 3 bases from V and 5 bases from J, with 16 bases between. The CDR3 DNA follows: TGTGCCAGTAGTATTTGGTCGGACTCCCACAATGAAAAACTGTTTTTT. Protein: CASSIWSDSHNEKLFF.

This rearrangement joins TRBV25-1 to TRBJ2-3, with 9 bases lining up with TRBD2. Losses at the gene ends were 8 bases for V and 6 bases for J; bases not matched to a gene: 21. This CDR3 has 18 residues. Germline V gene sequence: CDR1 MGHDK, CDR2 SYGVNS. DNA of the CDR3: TGTGCCAGCGGGCCCAGCGGGGGGACTCCCCCGGAGCGTGATACGCAGTATTTT. It translates to CASGPSGGTPPERDTQYF.

The chain is built from TRBV7-6 and TRBJ2-2; the match to TRBD1 covers 10 bases. J was trimmed by 4 bases and V by 5 bases; bases with no gene match: 13. This CDR3 contains 18 residues. Germline V gene lookup returns CDR1 SGHVS and CDR2 FNYEAQ. The CDR3 DNA is TGTGCCAGCAGCCCCTCGAATGACAGGGGGCACCTCACCGGGGAGCTGTTTTTT. Its protein is CASSPSNDRGHLTGELFF.

The chain recombines TRBV5-4 with TRBJ2-2, with TRBD2 identical over 7 bases. This CDR3 region has 14 residues. Germline lookup yields CDR1 SGHNT and CDR2 YYREEE (reference sequence). V shed 0 bases and J 6 bases; nucleotides not matched to a gene: 2. CDR3 residues: CASSLGLAPGELFF. The CDR3 region has the DNA TGTGCCAGCAGCTTGGGACTAGCCCCCGGGGAGCTGTTTTTT.

This clone has only one observation. The chain is built from TRBV5-4 and TRBJ2-1; 7 bases are a match to TRBD1. The CDR3 runs to 15 residues. With V trimmed by 4 bases and J by 7 bases, 11 bases remained unmatched. Germline V gene lookup returns CDR1 SGHNT and CDR2 YYREEE (reference sequence). CDR3 DNA: TGTGCCAGCAGCGGAGGACAGGTAGGCCTTAATGAGCAGTTCTTC. Protein sequence: CASSGGQVGLNEQFF.

The gene calls are TRBV11-3 and TRBJ1-2, with D possibly matching TRBD1 (6 bases). V was shortened by 5 bases and J by 8 bases, with 15 bases between the two germline ends. Germline V gene sequence: CDR1 SGHNT, CDR2 YENEEA. This CDR3 contains 13 residues. CDR3 in DNA: TGTGCCAGCAGCAAACAGGGTTCGGGGGGCTACACCTTC. The encoded protein is CASSKQGSGGYTF.

The chain carries TRBV4-1 and TRBJ2-1; 9 positions match TRBD1. Germline CDR1 and CDR2: MGHRA and YSYEKL. The CDR3 spans 15 residues. J gave up 6 bases and V 3 bases, and 6 bases lay outside the gene matches. CDR3 protein: CASSHPGQGINEQFF. In DNA, the CDR3 is TGCGCCAGCAGCCACCCGGGACAGGGTATCAATGAGCAGTTCTTC.

This chain uses TRBV11-2 with TRBJ1-1; 9 bases map to TRBD1. V shed 5 bases, J shed 4 bases, and the junction held 5 bases outside the gene matches. This CDR3 has 14 amino acids. Germline V lookup: CDR1 SGHAT, CDR2 FQNNGV. The CDR3 spells CASSRTGGGTEAFF. CDR3 coding DNA: TGTGCCAGCAGCCGTACAGGGGGCGGCACTGAAGCTTTCTTT.

V and J are TRBV6-1 and TRBJ2-1; D is uncertain. Germline loops: CDR1 MNHNS, CDR2 SASEGT. This CDR3 spans 12 amino acids. Trimming took off 6 bases at V and 9 bases at J, with 12 bases between the two ends. CDR3 loop: CASSVTVGEQFF. In DNA, the CDR3 is TGTGCCAGCAGCGTGACCGTCGGTGAGCAGTTCTTC.

The rearrangement uses TRBV7-2 and TRBJ2-3; TRBD1 aligns across 9 bases. Germline V lookup: CDR1 SGHTA, CDR2 FQGNSA. Trimming took 6 bases from V and 2 from J; bases not matched to a gene: 9. CDR3 length: 16 residues. CDR3 protein: CASRKVGQGNTDTQYF. CDR3 in DNA: TGTGCCAGCAGAAAAGTGGGACAGGGTAACACAGATACGCAGTATTTT.

This chain links TRBV11-2 with TRBJ2-7, with 7 positions matching TRBD2. The CDR3 has 19 amino acids. Germline assignment: CDR1 SGHAT and CDR2 FQNNGV. The J segment lost 0 bases and the V segment lost 1 base, leaving 15 bases of the junction unmatched. The CDR3 spells CASSLGGSGPLFPSYEQYV. Written as DNA, the CDR3 is TGTGCCAGCAGCTTAGGGGGTAGCGGGCCTCTATTTCCCTCCTACGAGCAGTACGTC.

The chain employs TRBV21-1 and TRBJ1-2. TRBV21-1 is listed as a pseudogene. This CDR3 has 10 amino acids. The CDR3 spells CAKGRHGYTF. The CDR3 DNA reads as TGTGCCAAGGGACGCCATGGCTACACCTTC.

This clone was seen more than once but under ten times. The chain joins TRBV7-9 to TRBJ1-4; D remains ambiguous. Deletions cut 7 bases from V and 5 bases from J, with 14 bases between. This CDR3 has 14 amino acids. The germline gives CDR1 SEHNR, CDR2 FQNEAQ (reference sequence). For the CDR3, the DNA is TGTGCCAGCACCCCCCTAGCCGCGAATGAAAAACTGTTTTTT. It specifies CASTPLAANEKLFF.

Worth noting for this clone: A much larger clonotype is one base distant, so this may be a read error. J is TRBJ2-7 and V is TRBV7-6; D may be TRBD1 (6 bases). Germline CDR1 reads SGHVS; CDR2 reads FNYEAQ. The length of the CDR3 is 14 residues. Trimming took off 1 base at V and 4 bases at J, with 11 bases between the two ends. The CDR3: CASSLEGVGYEQYF. The CDR3 nucleotides are TGTGCCAGCAGCTTAGAGGGGGTCGGTTACGAGCAGTACTTC.

The chain has TRBV2 and TRBJ2-7; 7 positions agree with TRBD1. There are 13 residues in the CDR3. Germline CDR1 SNHLY, CDR2 FYNNEI. V lost 2 bases, J lost 6 bases, and 4 bases stayed unmatched. CDR3 residues: CASSEWAGGEQYF. The CDR3 DNA reads TGTGCCAGCAGTGAATGGGCAGGGGGCGAGCAGTACTTC.

The rearrangement uses TRBV10-2 and TRBJ2-5, with 9 bases fitting TRBD2. Germline loops: CDR1 WSHSY, CDR2 SAAADI. The CDR3 is 16 residues long. The V and J ends lost 3 bases and 5 bases, in that order; junction bases with no gene match: 10. CDR3: CASSDLAGRVSETQYF. The CDR3 DNA reads TGCGCCAGCAGTGACCTAGCGGGGAGGGTCTCGGAGACCCAGTACTTC.

This clone qualifies as large. The V call is TRBV19, the J call TRBJ1-2; D may be TRBD1 (5 bases). V was cut by 5 bases and J by 7 bases, with 8 bases left in between. This CDR3 spans 11 amino acids. Germline values: CDR1 LNHDA, CDR2 SQIVND (reference sequence). The CDR3 DNA reads TGTGCCAGTAGTGTAGGGGTTGGCTACACCTTC. Its translation is CASSVGVGYTF. Filled out from reference TRBV19 and TRBJ1-2, the complete variable domain reads DGGITQSPKYLFRKEGQNVTLSCEQNLNHDAMYWYRQDPGQGLRLIYYSQIVNDFQKGDIAEGYSVSREKKESFPLTVTSAQKNPTAFYLCASSVGVGYTFGSGTRLTVV.

This clone qualifies as medium-sized. The chain employs TRBV11-2 and TRBJ2-7, with 8 bases lining up with TRBD2. This CDR3 is 15 amino acids long. Germline V gene sequence: CDR1 SGHAT, CDR2 FQNNGV. The junction had 6 bases not matched to a gene; V was cut back by 5 bases and J by 0 bases. CDR3 sequence: CASSPPSGGSYEQYF. The CDR3 bases are TGTGCCAGCAGCCCGCCGAGCGGGGGCTCCTACGAGCAGTACTTC. The full variable domain, its missing parts supplied by reference TRBV11-2 and TRBJ2-7, is EAGVAQSPRYKIIEKRQSVAFWCNPISGHATLYWYQQILGQGPKLLIQFQNNGVVDDSQLPKDRFSAERLKGVDSTLKIQPAKLEDSAVYLCASSPPSGGSYEQYFGPGTRLTVT.

This clone was counted once. J is TRBJ1-4 and V is TRBV2, with D hard to call. The CDR3 spans 14 residues. Per the germline V gene, CDR1 is SNHLY and CDR2 is FYNNEI. Trimming took 4 bases from V and 6 from J, leaving 12 bases between them. The CDR3 is CASSGVGIHEKLFF. The CDR3 coding sequence is TGTGCCAGCAGTGGCGTGGGAATTCATGAAAAACTGTTTTTT. The full variable domain, in which reference TRBV2 and TRBJ1-4 provide the parts outside the CDR3, is EPEVTQTPSHQVTQMGQEVILRCVPISNHLYFYWYRQILGQKVEFLVSFYNNEISEKSEIFDDQFSVERPDGSNFTLKIRSTKLEDSAMYFCASSGVGIHEKLFFGSGTQLSVL.

The chain recombines TRBV7-6 with TRBJ2-5; 7 nucleotides align to TRBD2. The germline V gene has CDR1 SGHVS and CDR2 FNYEAQ. The CDR3 runs 15 residues. V lost 7 bases and J lost 4; bases outside the gene matches: 12. CDR3 sequence (DNA): TGTGCCAGCACCCGACGCGCGGGAGTTGGAGAGACCCAGTACTTC. Residues: CASTRRAGVGETQYF.

This clone is medium-sized (0.01 to 0.1%). The chain is built from TRBV4-1 and TRBJ1-2; D might be TRBD1 (5 bases). V lost 0 bases and J 5 bases, leaving 19 bases between the germline ends. Germline V gene lookup returns CDR1 MGHRA and CDR2 YSYEKL. The CDR3 covers 17 residues. This CDR3 reads CASSQDWKSGRSYGYTF. DNA of the CDR3: TGCGCCAGCAGCCAAGATTGGAAGTCAGGGCGATCTTATGGCTACACCTTC.

Regarding this clone: A much larger clone sits a single nucleotide away, making a read error possible. The chain joins TRBV4-2 to TRBJ2-7; 7 positions match TRBD2. This CDR3 has 14 amino acids. J gave up 3 bases and V 5 bases, and 7 bases lay outside the gene matches. The germline CDR1 and CDR2 sequences are LGHNA and YNFKEQ. CDR3 DNA sequence: TGTGCCAGCAGCTTGGCGGGGGTCGGCTACGAGCAGTACTTC. This codes for CASSLAGVGYEQYF.